Included here is one T cell receptor (beta chain) sequence, with context. Its matching antigen is unknown. The source of the sample is a study of PD-1 blockade in classical Hodgkin lymphoma. Whole-study findings and limits: Unlike CD8+ TCR diversity, which did not rise significantly by C4D1, CD4+ TCR diversity did. Newly diagnosed and completely responding patients shared comparable baseline diversity. Some patients started nivolumab under 1 year after ASCT, and they were excluded. The repertoire differences lack a defined cause, possibly disease activity or prior therapy.

Trimming took 0 bases from V and 4 from J, leaving 7 bases between them. The germline V gene has CDR1 GTSNPN and CDR2 SVGIG (reference sequence). The CDR3 is made up of 13 amino acids. Using immunoSEQ multiplex PCR, the repertoire was profiled, and TCRdb retains in-frame clones only, with some absent. Among some 110,000 clones listed, approximately 89% were seen once. Indicated time point: cycle 4 day 1 (C4D1), after less than 7 weeks of nivolumab. Brentuximab vedotin exposure varied, and every patient relapsed after autologous stem cell transplantation. V is TRBV30 and J is TRBJ2-1; no definite D call. The specimen comprised peripheral blood mononuclear cells (PBMCs), sampled before the fourth cycle of nivolumab. The clonotype was recovered from a human donor with classical Hodgkin lymphoma. CDR3 in DNA: TGTGCCTGGAGTGTTTCGCTATACAATGAGCAGTTCTTC. Residues: CAWSVSLYNEQFF.